This T cell receptor (beta chain) was sequenced for a study of blood T cell repertoires in COVID-19. The wider study: Both acute and convalescent COVID-19 samples were obtained from the United States, Italy and Spain. T cells, B-cell-depleted T cells, or PBMCs provided the cDNA or gDNA that served as material.

The CDR3 runs 11 residues. Germline V CDR1 and CDR2: SEHNR, FQNEAQ (reference sequence). The V end was cut by 5 bases, the J end by 4 bases, with 3 bases between. Authors' analysis steps: Estimation of nucleated cell counts was performed using reference gene primer amplification. Measured with immunoSEQ multiplex PCR; TCRdb has only the in-frame clones, and not every one. From that table come the V and J calls and clone size; the DNA was used to work out D and trimming. Found here are about 170,000 clones, over 75% of them singletons; the top ten hold 0.95% to 1.5%. The sample consisted of peripheral blood. The chain links TRBV7-9 to TRBJ1-3; D is ambiguous. The clonotype comes from a man in his fifties or sixties who had recovered from COVID-19. CDR3 sequence reads: CASSLGNTIYF. The CDR3 nucleotides are TGTGCCAGCAGCCTAGGAAACACCATATATTTT.